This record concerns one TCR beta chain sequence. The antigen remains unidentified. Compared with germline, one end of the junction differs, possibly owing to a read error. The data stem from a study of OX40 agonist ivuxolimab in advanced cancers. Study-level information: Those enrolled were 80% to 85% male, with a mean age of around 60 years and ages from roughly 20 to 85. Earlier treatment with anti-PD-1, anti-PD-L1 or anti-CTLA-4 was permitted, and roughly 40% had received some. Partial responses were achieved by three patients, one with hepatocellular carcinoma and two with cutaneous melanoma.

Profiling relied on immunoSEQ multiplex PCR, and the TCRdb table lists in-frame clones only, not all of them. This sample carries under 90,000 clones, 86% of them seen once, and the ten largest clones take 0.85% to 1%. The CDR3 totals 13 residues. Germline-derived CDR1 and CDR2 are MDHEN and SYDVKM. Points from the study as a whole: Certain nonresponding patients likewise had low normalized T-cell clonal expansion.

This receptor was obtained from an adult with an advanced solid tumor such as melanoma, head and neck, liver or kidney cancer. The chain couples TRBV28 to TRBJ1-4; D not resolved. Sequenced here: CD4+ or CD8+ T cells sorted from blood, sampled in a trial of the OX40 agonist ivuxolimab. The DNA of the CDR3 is TGTGCCAGCAGGACTCCAACGAATGAAAAACTGTTTTTT. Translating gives CASRTPTNEKLFF.